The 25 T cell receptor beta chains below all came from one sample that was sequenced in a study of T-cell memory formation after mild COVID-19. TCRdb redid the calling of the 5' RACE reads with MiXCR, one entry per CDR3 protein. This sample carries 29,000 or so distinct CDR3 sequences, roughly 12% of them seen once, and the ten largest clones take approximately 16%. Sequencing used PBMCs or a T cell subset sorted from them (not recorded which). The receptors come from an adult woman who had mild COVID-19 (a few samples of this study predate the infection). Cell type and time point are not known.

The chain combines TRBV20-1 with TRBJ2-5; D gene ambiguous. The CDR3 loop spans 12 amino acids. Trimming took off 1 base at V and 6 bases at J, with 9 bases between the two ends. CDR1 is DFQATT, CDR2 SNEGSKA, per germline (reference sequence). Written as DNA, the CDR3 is TGCAGTGCTAGAGGCCAGCATCAGACCCAGTACTTC. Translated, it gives CSARGQHQTQYF.

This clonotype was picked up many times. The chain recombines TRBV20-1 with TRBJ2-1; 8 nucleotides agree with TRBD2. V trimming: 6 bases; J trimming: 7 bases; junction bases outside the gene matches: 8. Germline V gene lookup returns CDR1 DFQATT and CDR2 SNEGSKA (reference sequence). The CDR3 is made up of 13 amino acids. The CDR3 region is CSAPVAGLNEQFF. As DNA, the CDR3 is TGCAGTGCCCCGGTAGCGGGATTGAATGAGCAGTTCTTC.

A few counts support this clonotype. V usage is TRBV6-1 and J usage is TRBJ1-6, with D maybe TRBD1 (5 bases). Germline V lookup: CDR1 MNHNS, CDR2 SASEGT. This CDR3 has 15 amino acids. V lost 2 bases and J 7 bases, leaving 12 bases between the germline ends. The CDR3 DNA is TGTGCCAGCAGTGAATTCTCAGAGGGGAATTCACCCCTCCACTTT. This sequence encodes CASSEFSEGNSPLHF.

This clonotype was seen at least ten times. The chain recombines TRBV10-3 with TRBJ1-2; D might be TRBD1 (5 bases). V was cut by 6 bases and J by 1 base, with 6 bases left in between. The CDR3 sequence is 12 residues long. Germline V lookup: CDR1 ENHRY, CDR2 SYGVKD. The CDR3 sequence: CAISDSNYGYTF. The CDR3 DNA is TGTGCCATCAGCGACAGTAACTATGGCTACACCTTC.

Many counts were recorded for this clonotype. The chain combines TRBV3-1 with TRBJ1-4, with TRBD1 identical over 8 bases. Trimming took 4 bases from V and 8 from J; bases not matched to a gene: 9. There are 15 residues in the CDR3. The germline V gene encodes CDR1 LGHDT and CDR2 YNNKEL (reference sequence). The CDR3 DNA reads TGTGCCAGCAGCCGTTCAGGACAGGGAGGAGAAAAACTGTTTTTT. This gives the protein CASSRSGQGGEKLFF.

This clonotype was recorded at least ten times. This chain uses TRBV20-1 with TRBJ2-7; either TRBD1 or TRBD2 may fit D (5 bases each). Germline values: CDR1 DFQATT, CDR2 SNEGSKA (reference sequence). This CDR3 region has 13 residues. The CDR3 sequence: CSGGQGKSYEQYF. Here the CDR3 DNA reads TGCAGCGGCGGGCAGGGAAAGTCCTACGAGCAGTACTTC.

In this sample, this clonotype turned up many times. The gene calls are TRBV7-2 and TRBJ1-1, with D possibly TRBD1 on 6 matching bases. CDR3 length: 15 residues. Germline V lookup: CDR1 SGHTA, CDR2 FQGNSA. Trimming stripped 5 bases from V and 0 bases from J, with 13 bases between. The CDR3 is CASSPQTGLNTEAFF. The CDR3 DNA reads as TGTGCCAGCAGCCCACAGACAGGATTGAACACTGAAGCTTTCTTT.

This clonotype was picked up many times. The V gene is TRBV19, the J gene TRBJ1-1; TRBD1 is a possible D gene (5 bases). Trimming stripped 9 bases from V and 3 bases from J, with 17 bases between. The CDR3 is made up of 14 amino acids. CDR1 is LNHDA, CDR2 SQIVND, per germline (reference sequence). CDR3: CASLSQGLYTEAFF. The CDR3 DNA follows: TGTGCCAGCCTAAGCCAGGGATTGTACACTGAAGCTTTCTTT.

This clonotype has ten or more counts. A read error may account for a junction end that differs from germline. CDR3 in DNA: TGTGCCAGCAATGAAGGTTTTTATCAGCCCCAGCATTTT. This gives the protein CASNEGFYQPQHF. The chain uses TRBV2 and TRBJ1-5, with D unclear. There are 13 residues in the CDR3. The germline V gene has CDR1 SNHLY and CDR2 FYNNEI.

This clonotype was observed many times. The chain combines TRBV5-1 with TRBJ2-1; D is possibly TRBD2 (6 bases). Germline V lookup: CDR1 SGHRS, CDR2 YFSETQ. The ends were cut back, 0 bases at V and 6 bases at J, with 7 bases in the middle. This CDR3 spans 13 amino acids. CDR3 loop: CASSLGDFNEQFF. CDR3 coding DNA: TGCGCCAGCAGCTTGGGGGACTTCAATGAGCAGTTCTTC.

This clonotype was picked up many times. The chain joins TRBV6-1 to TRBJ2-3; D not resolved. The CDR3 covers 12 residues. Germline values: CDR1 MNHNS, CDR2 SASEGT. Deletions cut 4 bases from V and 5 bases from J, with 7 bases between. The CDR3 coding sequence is TGTGCCAGCAGTGGTCCGAAAGATACGCAGTATTTT. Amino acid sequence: CASSGPKDTQYF.

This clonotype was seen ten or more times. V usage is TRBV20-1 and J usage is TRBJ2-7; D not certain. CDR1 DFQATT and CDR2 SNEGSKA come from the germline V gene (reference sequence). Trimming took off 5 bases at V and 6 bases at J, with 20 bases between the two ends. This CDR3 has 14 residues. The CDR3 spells CSAFDGSRVGEQYF. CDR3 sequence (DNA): TGCAGTGCTTTCGATGGATCTAGAGTGGGCGAGCAGTACTTC.

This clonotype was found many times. CDR3 loop: CASSQGTSGFQADTQYF. In DNA form, the CDR3 reads TGCGCCAGCAGCCAAGGGACTAGCGGCTTCCAAGCGGATACGCAGTATTTT. J is TRBJ2-3 and V is TRBV4-3; 10 bases are shared with TRBD2. This CDR3 comprises 17 residues. Germline V gene lookup returns CDR1 LGHNA and CDR2 YSLEER. With V trimmed by 1 base and J by 6 bases, 10 bases remained unmatched.

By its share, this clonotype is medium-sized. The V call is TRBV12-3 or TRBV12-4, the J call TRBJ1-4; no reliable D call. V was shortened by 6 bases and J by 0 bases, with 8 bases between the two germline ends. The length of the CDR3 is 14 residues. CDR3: CASSSYATNEKLFF. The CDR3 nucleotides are TGTGCCAGCAGCTCGTACGCAACTAATGAAAAACTGTTTTTT.

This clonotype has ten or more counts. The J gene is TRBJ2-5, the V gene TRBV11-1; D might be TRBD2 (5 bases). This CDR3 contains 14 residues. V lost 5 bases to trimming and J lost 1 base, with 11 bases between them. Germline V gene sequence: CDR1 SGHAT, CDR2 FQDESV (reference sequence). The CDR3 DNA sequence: TGTGCCAGCAGCCGATCGCGGGCCCAAGAGACCCAGTACTTC. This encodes CASSRSRAQETQYF.

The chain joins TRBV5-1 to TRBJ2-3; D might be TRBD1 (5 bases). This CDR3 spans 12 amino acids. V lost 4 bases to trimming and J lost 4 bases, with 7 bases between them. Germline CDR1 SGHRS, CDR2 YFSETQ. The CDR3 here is CASSLGADTQYF. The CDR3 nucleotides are TGCGCCAGCAGCCTAGGGGCAGATACGCAGTATTTT.

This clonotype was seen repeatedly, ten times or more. The DNA of the CDR3 is TGCAGTGCTCCTACGGAGCCCACGAAAAACAATGAGCAGTTCTTC. This sequence encodes CSAPTEPTKNNEQFF. The chain combines TRBV20-1 with TRBJ2-1; no clear D. Trimming took off 5 bases at V and 5 bases at J, with 19 bases between the two ends. CDR1 and CDR2 from the germline V gene are DFQATT and SNEGSKA (reference sequence). This CDR3 has 15 residues.

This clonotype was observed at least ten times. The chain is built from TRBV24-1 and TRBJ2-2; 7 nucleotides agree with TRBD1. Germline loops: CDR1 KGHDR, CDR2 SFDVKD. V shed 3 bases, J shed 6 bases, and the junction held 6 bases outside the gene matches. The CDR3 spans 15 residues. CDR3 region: CATSDPGGWAGELFF. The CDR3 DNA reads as TGTGCCACCAGTGATCCAGGGGGATGGGCCGGGGAGCTGTTTTTT.

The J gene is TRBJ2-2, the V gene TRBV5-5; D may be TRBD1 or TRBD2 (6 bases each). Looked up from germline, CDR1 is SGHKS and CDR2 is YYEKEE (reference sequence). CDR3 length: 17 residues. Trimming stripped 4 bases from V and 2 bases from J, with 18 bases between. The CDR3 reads CASSPARGRGNTGELFF. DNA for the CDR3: TGTGCCAGCAGCCCCGCCCGGGGGCGGGGAAACACCGGGGAGCTGTTTTTT.

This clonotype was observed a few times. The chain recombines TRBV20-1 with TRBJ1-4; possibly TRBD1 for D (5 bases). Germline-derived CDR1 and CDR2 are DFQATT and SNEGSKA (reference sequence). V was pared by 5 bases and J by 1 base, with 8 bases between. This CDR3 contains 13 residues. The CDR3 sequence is CSAPDRTNEKLFF. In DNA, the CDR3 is TGCAGTGCTCCAGACAGAACTAATGAAAAACTGTTTTTT.

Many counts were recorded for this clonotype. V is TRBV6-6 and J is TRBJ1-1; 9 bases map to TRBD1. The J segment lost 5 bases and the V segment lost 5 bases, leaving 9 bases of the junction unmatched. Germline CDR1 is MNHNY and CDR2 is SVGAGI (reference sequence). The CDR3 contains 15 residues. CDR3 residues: CASSTGGAGGTEAFF. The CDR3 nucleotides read TGTGCCAGCAGTACAGGGGGCGCGGGGGGGACTGAAGCTTTCTTT.

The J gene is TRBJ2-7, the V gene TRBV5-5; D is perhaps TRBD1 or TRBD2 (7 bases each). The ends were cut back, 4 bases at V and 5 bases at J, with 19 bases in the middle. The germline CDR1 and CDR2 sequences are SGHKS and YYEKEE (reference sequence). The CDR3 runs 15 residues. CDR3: CASSAGGAGFHEQYV. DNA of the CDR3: TGTGCCAGCAGCGCAGGGGGGGCAGGGTTTCACGAGCAGTACGTC.

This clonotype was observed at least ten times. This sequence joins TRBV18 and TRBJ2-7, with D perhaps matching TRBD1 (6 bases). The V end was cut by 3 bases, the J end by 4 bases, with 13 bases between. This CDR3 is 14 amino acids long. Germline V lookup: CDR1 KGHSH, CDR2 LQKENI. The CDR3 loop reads CASSPAGQPYEQYF. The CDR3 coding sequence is TGTGCCAGCTCACCTGCTGGACAGCCATACGAGCAGTACTTC.

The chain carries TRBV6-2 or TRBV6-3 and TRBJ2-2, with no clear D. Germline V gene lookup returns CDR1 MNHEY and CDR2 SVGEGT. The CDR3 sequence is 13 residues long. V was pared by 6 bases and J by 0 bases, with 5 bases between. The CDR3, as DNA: TGTGCCAGCAGCAAGACGAACACCGGGGAGCTGTTTTTT. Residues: CASSKTNTGELFF.

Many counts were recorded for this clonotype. The CDR3 protein is CASSERRPQGETQYF. The CDR3 DNA follows: TGTGCCAGCAGTGAACGCCGGCCACAGGGAGAGACCCAGTACTTC. The chain is built from TRBV2 and TRBJ2-5; tentatively, D is TRBD1 (6 bases). Germline lookup yields CDR1 SNHLY and CDR2 FYNNEI. The CDR3 runs 15 residues. Trimming stripped 2 bases from V and 4 bases from J, with 14 bases between.